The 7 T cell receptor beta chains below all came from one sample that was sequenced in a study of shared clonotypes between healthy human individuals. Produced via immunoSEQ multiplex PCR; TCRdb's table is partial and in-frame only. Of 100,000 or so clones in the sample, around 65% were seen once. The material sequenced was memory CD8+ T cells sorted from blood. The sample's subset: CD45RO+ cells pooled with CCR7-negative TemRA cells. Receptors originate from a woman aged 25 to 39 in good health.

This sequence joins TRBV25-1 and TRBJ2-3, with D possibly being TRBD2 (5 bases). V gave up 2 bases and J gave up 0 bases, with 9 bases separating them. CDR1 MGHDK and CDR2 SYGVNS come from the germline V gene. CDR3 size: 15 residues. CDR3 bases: TGTGCCAGCAGTGAAACGGGCGGGAGCACAGATACGCAGTATTTT. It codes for CASSETGGSTDTQYF.

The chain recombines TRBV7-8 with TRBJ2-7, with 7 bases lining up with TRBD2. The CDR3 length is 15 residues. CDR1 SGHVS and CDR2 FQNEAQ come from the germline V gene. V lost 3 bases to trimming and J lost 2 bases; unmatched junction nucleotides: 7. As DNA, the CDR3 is TGTGCCAGCAGCTTTTCGAGCGGGACCACCTACGAGCAGTACTTC. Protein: CASSFSSGTTYEQYF.

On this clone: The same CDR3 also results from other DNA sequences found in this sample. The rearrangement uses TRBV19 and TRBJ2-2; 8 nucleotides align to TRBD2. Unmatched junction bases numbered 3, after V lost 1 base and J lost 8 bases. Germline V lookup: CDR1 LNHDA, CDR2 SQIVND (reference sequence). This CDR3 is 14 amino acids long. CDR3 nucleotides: TGTGCCAGTAGTATAGCGGGAGGGCCGGGGGAGCTGTTTTTT. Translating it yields CASSIAGGPGELFF.

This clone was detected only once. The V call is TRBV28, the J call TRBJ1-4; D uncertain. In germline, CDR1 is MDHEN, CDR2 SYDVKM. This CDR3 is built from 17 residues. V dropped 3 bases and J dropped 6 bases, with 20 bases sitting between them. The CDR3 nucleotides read TGTGCCAGCAGTTTTTTAGTGGGTGACCAACGATATGAAAAACTGTTTTTT. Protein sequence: CASSFLVGDQRYEKLFF. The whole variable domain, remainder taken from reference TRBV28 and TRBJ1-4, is DVKVTQSSRYLVKRTGEKVFLECVQDMDHENMFWYRQDPGLGLRLIYFSYDVKMKEKGDIPEGYSVSREKKERFSLILESASTNQTSMYLCASSFLVGDQRYEKLFFGSGTQLSVL.

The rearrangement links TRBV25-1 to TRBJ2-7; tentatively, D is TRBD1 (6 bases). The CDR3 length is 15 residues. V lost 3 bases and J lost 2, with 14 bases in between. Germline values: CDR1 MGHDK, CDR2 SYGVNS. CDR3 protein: CASSDGQTEPYEQYF. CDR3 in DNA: TGTGCCAGCAGTGATGGACAGACAGAACCCTACGAGCAGTACTTC.

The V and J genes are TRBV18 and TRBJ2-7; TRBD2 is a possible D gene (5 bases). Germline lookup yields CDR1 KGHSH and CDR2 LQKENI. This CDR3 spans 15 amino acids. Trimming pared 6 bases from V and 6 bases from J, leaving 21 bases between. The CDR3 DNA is TGTGCCAGCTCGCTAGGCAGCGGATTACTACGCGAGCAGTACTTC. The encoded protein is CASSLGSGLLREQYF. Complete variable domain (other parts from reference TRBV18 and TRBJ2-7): NAGVMQNPRHLVRRRGQEARLRCSPMKGHSHVYWYRQLPEEGLKFMVYLQKENIIDESGMPKERFSAEFPKEGPSILRIQQVVRGDSAAYFCASSLGSGLLREQYFGPGTRLTVT.

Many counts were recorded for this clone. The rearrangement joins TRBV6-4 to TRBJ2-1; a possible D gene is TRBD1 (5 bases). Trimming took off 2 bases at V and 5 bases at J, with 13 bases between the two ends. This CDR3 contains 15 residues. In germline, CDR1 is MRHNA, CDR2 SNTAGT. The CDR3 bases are TGTGCCAGCAGTGACGATGGGGCGGAAGACAATGAGCAGTTCTTC. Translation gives CASSDDGAEDNEQFF.